A selection of T cell receptor beta chains follows, all from one sample in a study of cytomegalovirus exposure and HLA in healthy donors. Using immunoSEQ multiplex PCR, the repertoire was profiled, and TCRdb retains in-frame clones only, with some absent. This sample has 85,000 to 90,000 clones, with about 75% found just once. Material: PBMCs. The source of these receptors is a man aged 30-40 years in good health and CMV-seropositive. Each CDR3 is given with its conserved first and last residue. A D gene is named only where the DNA matches it firmly. Only part of the rows carry a size: once, few, many, or a class if the clone is expanded.

TRBJ1-2 TRBV5-1 NA TRBD1 TGCGCCAGCAGCCCGGGACAGTATGGCTACACCTTC CASSPGQYGYTF
TRBJ2-3 TRBV5-1 NA TRBD2 TGCGCCAGCAGCCCGGGACTAGGCACAGATACGCAGTATTTT CASSPGLGTDTQYF
TRBJ1-2 TRBV7-3 few TRBD1 TGTGCCAGCAGCTTAAGCGGGACAGGGAACTATGGCTACACCTTC CASSLSGTGNYGYTF
TRBJ1-5 TRBV6-1 few NA TGTGCCAGCAGGGGGATTGTCGCGGGTCAGCCCCAGCATTTT CASRGIVAGQPQHF
TRBJ1-2 TRBV27 NA TRBD1 TGTGCCAGCAGTCGGGACAGGGGCGCCTGGGGGTGGTATGGCTACACCTTC CASSRDRGAWGWYGYTF
TRBJ2-3 TRBV2 NA NA TGTGCCAGCAGTGGGTCCCAGGTTCCTCCTGCAGATACGCAGTATTTT CASSGSQVPPADTQYF
TRBJ1-1 TRBV4-3 NA NA TGCGCCAGCAGCCCGGAGACGGTAAACCAGAACACTGAAGCTTTCTTT CASSPETVNQNTEAFF
TRBJ1-4 TRBV14 once NA TGTGCCAGCAGCCGCGTAAATGAAAAACTGTTTTTT CASSRVNEKLFF
TRBJ2-3 TRBV7-9 NA TRBD2 TGTGCCAGCAGCTTAAATAGCGGGGGCTTCACAGATACGCAGTATTTT CASSLNSGGFTDTQYF
TRBJ2-5 TRBV14 NA NA TGTGCCAGCAGCCAAGATGGCGGGGTAGCCAGAGAGACCCAGTACTTC CASSQDGGVARETQYF
TRBJ2-1 TRBV5-4 NA TRBD1 TGTGCCAGCAGCCTAACAGGGGGCTTAGGCTCCTACAATGAGCAGTTCTTC CASSLTGGLGSYNEQFF
TRBJ1-5 TRBV6-5 NA NA TGTGCCAGCAGCCCCACAGGGCTCAATCAGCCCCAGCATTTT CASSPTGLNQPQHF
TRBJ2-1 TRBV7-2 few NA TGTGCCAGCAGCTCCCCTCCTAGCGCTGAGCAGTTCTTC CASSSPPSAEQFF
TRBJ1-2 TRBV9 NA TRBD1 TGTGCCAGCAGCGTTGGTGTCGATGGGCCAGGGGGCGCGGATGGCTACACCTTC CASSVGVDGPGGADGYTF
TRBJ2-1 TRBV5-4 NA NA TGTGCCAGCAGCTTGTTTCCGGTAGGGGGGGGGAGTCTTAATGAGCAGTTCTTC CASSLFPVGGGSLNEQFF
TRBJ1-5 TRBV28 NA NA TGTGCCACCCGGGGGGATGGCAATCAGCCCCAGCATTTT CATRGDGNQPQHF
TRBJ1-1 TRBV2 few NA TGTGCCAGCATGCGGGGCAGTAACACTGAAGCTTTCTTT CASMRGSNTEAFF
TRBJ1-5 TRBV19 NA NA TGTGCCAGTAGACAGAGAAATCAGCCCCAGCATTTT CASRQRNQPQHF
TRBJ2-2 TRBV6-1 NA NA TGTGCCAGCTCGGAGGCCTCCCACCCCGGGGAGCTGTTTTTT CASSEASHPGELFF
TRBJ2-1 TRBV7-9 NA TRBD2 TGTGCCAGCAGCCCGACTAGCGGGGGGGCCAATGAGCAGTTCTTC CASSPTSGGANEQFF
TRBJ1-4 TRBV4-3 NA NA TGCGCCAGCAGCCAAGAGGGCGGGAGGGCCGGGGGAGAAGAAAAACTGTTTTTT CASSQEGGRAGGEEKLFF